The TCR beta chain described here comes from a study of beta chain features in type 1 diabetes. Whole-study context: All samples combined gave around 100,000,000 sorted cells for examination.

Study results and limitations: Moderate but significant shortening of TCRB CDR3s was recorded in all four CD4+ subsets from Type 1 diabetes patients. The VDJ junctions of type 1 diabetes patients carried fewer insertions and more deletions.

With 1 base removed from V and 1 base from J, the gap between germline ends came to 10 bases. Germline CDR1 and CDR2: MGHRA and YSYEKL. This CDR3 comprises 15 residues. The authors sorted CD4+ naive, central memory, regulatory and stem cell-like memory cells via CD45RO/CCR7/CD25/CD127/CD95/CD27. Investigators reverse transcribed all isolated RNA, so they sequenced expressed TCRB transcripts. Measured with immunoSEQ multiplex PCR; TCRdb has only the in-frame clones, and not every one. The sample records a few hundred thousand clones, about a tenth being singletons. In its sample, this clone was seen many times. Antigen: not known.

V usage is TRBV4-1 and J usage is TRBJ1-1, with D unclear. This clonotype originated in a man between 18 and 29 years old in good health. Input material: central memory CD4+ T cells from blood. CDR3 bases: TGCGCCAGCAGCCAAGTTGGAAAGAGGAACACTGAAGCTTTCTTT. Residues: CASSQVGKRNTEAFF.